Included here is one T cell receptor beta chain sequence, with context. This entry comes from a study of blood T cell repertoires in COVID-19. Study-wide context: From the United States, Italy and Spain came samples of acute and convalescent COVID-19. T cells, B-cell-depleted T cells, or PBMCs provided the cDNA or gDNA that served as material.

V was trimmed by 7 bases and J by 3 bases, leaving 8 bases between them. Germline values: CDR1 SGHVS, CDR2 FQNEAQ. The CDR3 spans 12 residues. Original handling: From reference gene primer amplification, estimates of nucleated cell counts were derived. The method was immunoSEQ multiplex PCR; TCRdb's version includes in-frame clones alone and lacks a portion of them. V and J calls plus clone size are reproduced from that table; the DNA served to infer D and trimming. The table includes about 140,000 clones, under 90% detected once. The chain uses TRBV7-8 and TRBJ2-3; D call uncertain. The source is a human donor in a cohort sampled during active COVID-19. The sequencing sample was made of peripheral blood. This CDR3 reads CASTSVTDTQYF. CDR3 DNA sequence: TGTGCCAGCACCTCGGTGACAGATACGCAGTATTTT.